This T cell receptor (beta chain) was documented in a study of technical replicates of blood from several donors. The repertoire was sequenced with immunoSEQ multiplex PCR; TCRdb's copy has only in-frame clones and lacks some. This sample has tens of thousands of clones, with nearly 97% found just once. This CDR3 region has 15 residues. V lost 1 base to trimming and J lost 0 bases, with 10 bases between them. Germline assignment: CDR1 MGHRA and CDR2 YSYEKL. The sequencing sample was made of T cells isolated from PBMCs. The chain combines TRBV4-1 with TRBJ2-7, with a possible D match to TRBD2 (5 bases). The TCR originated in a human donor in good health. The CDR3: CASSQVYAGSYEQYF. CDR3 coding DNA: TGCGCCAGCAGCCAAGTCTATGCGGGCTCCTACGAGCAGTACTTC.